This TCR beta chain came from a study of early T cells in non-severe SARS-CoV-2 infection. Background on the study: The study sequenced bulk RNA from unsorted whole blood, with chains unpaired. Study-level findings and limits: VDJdb matching favored anti-spike CD8 responses, missing private and CD4 specificities.

This clonotype was seen at least ten times. Its antigen is undetermined. Germline loops: CDR1 SGHRS, CDR2 YFSETQ. The CDR3 contains 13 residues. The V end lost 1 base, the J end lost 5 bases, and 9 bases lay between the germline ends. cDNA molecules, individually, were tagged with unique molecular identifiers. TCRdb re-called the 5' RACE reads through MiXCR, storing one row per CDR3 protein. The profile shows about 81,000 distinct CDR3 sequences, over 5% of them singletons. The receptor was derived from an adult who was a healthcare worker with PCR-confirmed SARS-CoV-2 infection or an uninfected control (not recorded which). The sequenced sample was whole blood. The chain joins TRBV5-1 to TRBJ1-2, with a weak D call TRBD1 (6 bases). CDR3 protein: CASSLRTEYGYTF. CDR3 bases: TGCGCCAGCAGCTTGAGGACAGAATATGGCTACACCTTC.